Below, 18 T cell receptor beta chains from the same sample are listed, as sequenced in a study of blood T cells in healthy people across ages (dated by TCRdb to about 2015). Receptor libraries were prepared by 5' RACE. TCRdb records Illumina HiSeq 2500 as the sequencer. The second PCR ran for about 7 to 11 cycles and used a J-beta primer mix along with a sample-barcoded 5' primer. The raw public reads went through TCRdb reprocessing: fastp at Q25, MiXCR clone calling, in-frame beta chains kept. All rows with the same CDR3 protein become a single entry with the most common DNA and genes. Across this sample there are about 1.6 million distinct CDR3 sequences, with around 36% seen only once. Of the sample, over 9% falls within the top ten clones. The sample was blood. The receptors here all came from a woman aged 30 to 39 in good health.

The chain combines TRBV6-5 with TRBJ2-7, with TRBD1 matching 10 bases. V shed 2 bases and J 3 bases; nucleotides not matched to a gene: 10. CDR1 is MNHEY and CDR2 is SVGAGI in the germline V gene. This CDR3 spans 17 amino acids. The CDR3 sequence is CASSYGSETGGFYEQYF. CDR3 bases: TGTGCCAGCAGTTACGGATCAGAGACAGGGGGCTTCTACGAGCAGTACTTC.

The V call is TRBV6-5, the J call TRBJ2-7; TRBD1 agrees at 7 bases. The V and J ends lost 0 bases and 4 bases, in that order; junction bases with no gene match: 9. Germline CDR1 MNHEY, CDR2 SVGAGI. This CDR3 is built from 16 residues. The CDR3 protein is CASSYSTPGTAYEQYF. CDR3 in DNA: TGTGCCAGCAGTTACTCGACTCCGGGGACAGCTTACGAGCAGTACTTC.

This clonotype was recorded many times. The rearrangement joins TRBV3-1 to TRBJ2-7, with D perhaps matching TRBD1 (5 bases). The ends were cut back, 9 bases at V and 2 bases at J, with 14 bases in the middle. The CDR3 sequence is 13 residues long. In germline, CDR1 is LGHDT, CDR2 YNNKEL (reference sequence). The CDR3 reads CASRGSGTYEQYF. The CDR3 nucleotides are TGTGCCAGTCGTGGGTCAGGGACCTACGAGCAGTACTTC.

This clonotype was counted a few times. This CDR3 is CASTGTDDEQYF. In DNA, the CDR3 is TGTGCCAGCACAGGGACAGATGACGAGCAGTACTTC. The V gene is TRBV10-3, the J gene TRBJ2-7, with 7 bases matching TRBD1. The J segment lost 5 bases and the V segment lost 10 bases, leaving 8 bases of the junction unmatched. Germline values: CDR1 ENHRY, CDR2 SYGVKD. This CDR3 has 12 amino acids.

This clonotype was counted at least ten times. V usage is TRBV4-2 and J usage is TRBJ2-3; D gene ambiguous. The V and J ends lost 4 bases and 0 bases respectively, with 14 bases between them. The CDR3 is 16 amino acids. CDR1 and CDR2 from the germline V gene are LGHNA and YNFKEQ. The CDR3 nucleotides read TGTGCCAGCAGCCCGGCGACGTCAGCGAGCACAGATACGCAGTATTTT. Encoded protein: CASSPATSASTDTQYF.

The table lists this clonotype with a few counts. The V call is TRBV7-2, the J call TRBJ1-1; D may be TRBD1 (6 bases). The V and J ends lost 5 bases and 5 bases respectively, with 18 bases between them. Looked up from germline, CDR1 is SGHTA and CDR2 is FQGNSA. The CDR3 has 15 residues. For the CDR3, the DNA is TGTGCCAGCAGCCTCGAGGACGGGAGGGGGACTGAAGCTTTCTTT. It codes for CASSLEDGRGTEAFF. Using reference TRBV7-2 and TRBJ1-1 for the parts outside the CDR3, the full variable domain is GAGVSQSPSNKVTEKGKDVELRCDPISGHTALYWYRQSLGQGLEFLIYFQGNSAPDKSGLPSDRFSAERTGGSVSTLTIQRTQQEDSAVYLCASSLEDGRGTEAFFGQGTRLTVV.

J is TRBJ1-5 and V is TRBV27; a weak D match, TRBD1 (5 bases). The CDR3 runs to 16 residues. Germline CDR1 and CDR2: MNHEY and SMNVEV (reference sequence). Trimming removed 2 bases at V and 4 bases at J, with 15 bases between. In DNA, the CDR3 is TGTGCCAGCAGTTTACGACCGGGGGTAAGGAATCAGCCCCAGCATTTT. Its protein product is CASSLRPGVRNQPQHF.

A remark on this clonotype: One end of the junction does not line up with germline, which may come from a read error. The chain carries TRBV11-1 and TRBJ2-5; no clear D. Germline CDR1 is SGHAT and CDR2 is FQDESV (reference sequence). The CDR3 contains 13 residues. As DNA, the CDR3 is TGTGTCAGCAGCCTCCATGACCCAGAGACCCAGTACTTC. As protein: CVSSLHDPETQYF.

This clonotype was counted between two and nine times. The junction departs from germline at one end; a sequencing error may be responsible. The chain is built from TRBV28 and TRBJ2-4; D is ambiguous. The CDR3 covers 16 residues. Germline assignment: CDR1 MDHEN and CDR2 SYDVKM. The CDR3 reads CTSSFTRWATKNIQYF. CDR3 DNA: TGTACCAGCAGTTTTACCCGGTGGGCGACCAAAAACATTCAGTACTTC.

This clonotype has a handful of counts. The chain couples TRBV27 to TRBJ2-1; D may be TRBD2 (5 bases). Trimming pared 3 bases from V and 10 bases from J, leaving 10 bases between. The germline V gene encodes CDR1 MNHEY and CDR2 SMNVEV (reference sequence). The CDR3 has 12 amino acids. CDR3 region: CASSLIGLEQFF. In DNA, the CDR3 is TGTGCCAGCAGTTTGATAGGACTCGAGCAGTTCTTC.

This clonotype was seen only a few times. The chain recombines TRBV7-9 with TRBJ2-1, with D possibly TRBD2 on 7 matching bases. Germline V gene data show CDR1 as SEHNR and CDR2 as FQNEAQ (reference sequence). The CDR3 runs to 16 residues. V was trimmed by 10 bases and J by 4 bases, leaving 23 bases between them. CDR3 bases: TGTGCCACCGCCCCCCCTGGCGGGGGCCAGTACAATGAGCAGTTCTTC. This codes for CATAPPGGGQYNEQFF.

This clonotype has only a few counts. The V gene is TRBV6-6, the J gene TRBJ2-1; possibly TRBD2 for D (5 bases). The CDR3 contains 14 residues. Trimming shortened V by 1 base and J by 6 bases, and 10 bases separated the two germline ends. Germline values: CDR1 MNHNY, CDR2 SVGAGI (reference sequence). DNA for the CDR3: TGTGCCAGCAGTTACTTACATAGCGCCAATGAGCAGTTCTTC. It translates to CASSYLHSANEQFF.

This chain uses TRBV30 with TRBJ1-2; the D is unclear. CDR1 GTSNPN and CDR2 SVGIG come from the germline V gene (reference sequence). The CDR3 is 12 amino acids. The V and J ends lost 6 bases and 0 bases respectively, with 8 bases between them. The CDR3 nucleotides read TGTGCCTGCCGGGTCCCTAACTATGGCTACACCTTC. This sequence encodes CACRVPNYGYTF.

The chain couples TRBV18 to TRBJ1-1; TRBD1 matches 7 bases. J lost 10 bases, V lost 4 bases, and 12 bases had no gene match. The CDR3 extends over 14 amino acids. Germline assignment: CDR1 KGHSH and CDR2 LQKENI. CDR3 nucleotides: TGTGCCAGCTCACGGTCCACAGGGGACGGGGGAGCTTTCTTT. The encoded protein is CASSRSTGDGGAFF.

V gene TRBV7-9 combines with J gene TRBJ1-4, with 7 nucleotides matching TRBD1. The CDR3 is 15 amino acids. Germline V gene sequence: CDR1 SEHNR, CDR2 FQNEAQ (reference sequence). Losses at the gene ends were 5 bases for V and 5 bases for J; bases not matched to a gene: 8. The DNA for the CDR3 is TGTGCCAGCAGCGACAGCCGGGACAGAAATGAAAAACTGTTTTTT. Protein sequence: CASSDSRDRNEKLFF. Based on the CDR3 plus reference TRBV7-9 and TRBJ1-4, the full variable domain is DTGVSQNPRHKITKRGQNVTFRCDPISEHNRLYWYRQTLGQGPEFLTYFQNEAQLEKSRLLSDRFSAERPKGSFSTLEIQRTEQGDSAMYLCASSDSRDRNEKLFFGSGTQLSVL.

In its sample, this clonotype was seen a few times. The V call is TRBV7-9, the J call TRBJ2-1; 11 nucleotides line up with TRBD2. V lost 6 bases to trimming and J lost 8 bases; unmatched junction nucleotides: 18. The CDR3 runs 18 residues. The germline V gene encodes CDR1 SEHNR and CDR2 FQNEAQ (reference sequence). The CDR3 nucleotides read TGTGCCAGCAGTCCAGGGACTAGCGGAACCCGGTGGGGGGATGAGCAGTTCTTC. As protein: CASSPGTSGTRWGDEQFF.

This sequence joins TRBV5-1 and TRBJ1-4, with D unresolved. The CDR3 sequence is 16 residues long. Looked up from germline, CDR1 is SGHRS and CDR2 is YFSETQ. V was pared by 2 bases and J by 2 bases, with 13 bases between. The CDR3 bases are TGCGCCAGCAGCTTTCAGGCCCTAAAGACTAATGAAAAACTGTTTTTT. Residues: CASSFQALKTNEKLFF.

This clonotype came up many times. The gene calls are TRBV29-1 and TRBJ1-1; D uncertain. The CDR3 is made up of 13 amino acids. Trimming cost V 4 bases and J 0 bases, with 9 bases left between them. Germline V gives CDR1 SQVTM, CDR2 ANQGSEA. CDR3 coding DNA: TGCAGCGTTGGTCCCATGGTGAACACTGAAGCTTTCTTT. This sequence encodes CSVGPMVNTEAFF.